This TCR beta chain was sequenced for a study of T cell responses to AZD1222 COVID-19 vaccine. General study findings and limits: No repertoire was sampled before or during the peak T cell response, only after it. Spike-specific TCR breadth and depth rose after two AZD1222 doses. Females outnumbered males among donors, who were mostly white British; clonal diversity was possibly underestimated.

The length of the CDR3 is 15 residues. Between the trimmed V and J ends, which lost 3 bases and 2 bases, there was a span of 13 bases. Germline V gene sequence: CDR1 ENHRY, CDR2 SYGVKD. Repertoires were generated with immunoSEQ multiplex PCR, while TCRdb's copy carries only in-frame clones and drops some. The data show 150,000 to 180,000 clones, less than 95% seen once. Turning to this clone: As yet, its antigen is unknown.

The sequences come from peripheral blood, collected on day 0 of AZD1222 vaccination. This chain joins TRBV10-3 and TRBJ1-2; possibly TRBD1 for D (5 bases). This receptor was obtained from an adult in good health. The CDR3, as DNA: TGTGCCATCAGTGATTTTTCGGGACGAAACTATGGCTACACCTTC. This gives the protein CAISDFSGRNYGYTF.